Each of the 13 T cell receptor beta chains below was sequenced from the same sample in a study of human T cells and chemical hapten exposure. TCRdb re-derived calls from the 5' RACE reads in MiXCR, one entry per CDR3 protein. The sample yields about 81,000 distinct CDR3 sequences, roughly 15% seen once. Extraction of total RNA was performed on unfractionated whole blood. All receptors derive from a female donor in good health.

The rearrangement links TRBV20-1 to TRBJ1-1; D might be TRBD1 (5 bases). The germline gives CDR1 DFQATT, CDR2 SNEGSKA (reference sequence). The germline V and J ends were trimmed by 5 bases and 0 bases, with 16 bases remaining between them. The CDR3 runs 15 residues. The CDR3 nucleotides are TGCAGTGCTCAGGGAAAGGACACGATGAACACTGAAGCTTTCTTT. It specifies CSAQGKDTMNTEAFF.

This clonotype is medium-sized by share. This chain links TRBV5-5 with TRBJ1-4, with a tentative D call TRBD1 (5 bases). Trimming left V 4 bases short and J 8 bases short, with 21 bases between. This CDR3 is 16 amino acids long. In germline, CDR1 is SGHKS, CDR2 YYEKEE (reference sequence). The chain's CDR3 is CASSHSTPNRGEKLFF. As DNA, the CDR3 is TGTGCCAGCAGCCATTCAACCCCAAACCGGGGCGAAAAACTGTTTTTT.

The chain combines TRBV29-1 with TRBJ2-7; possibly TRBD2 for D (6 bases). Trimming pared 7 bases from V and 3 bases from J, leaving 10 bases between. Per the germline V gene, CDR1 is SQVTM and CDR2 is ANQGSEA. The CDR3 runs 11 residues. CDR3 DNA: TGCAGCGGGGGGGAGGACTACGAGCAGTACTTC. Its translation is CSGGEDYEQYF.

This clonotype was picked up many times. The V call is TRBV13, the J call TRBJ2-3; 13 bases map to TRBD2. The V segment lost 4 bases and the J segment 4 bases; nucleotides outside the gene matches: 5. Germline V gives CDR1 PRHDT, CDR2 FYEKMQ (reference sequence). There are 16 residues in the CDR3. The CDR3 here is CASSSGLAGRADTQYF. The CDR3 DNA follows: TGTGCCAGCAGCTCGGGACTAGCGGGGCGGGCAGATACGCAGTATTTT.

This clonotype was counted a few times. The rearrangement links TRBV7-2 to TRBJ1-4; tentative D call: TRBD1 (5 bases). Germline V gene lookup returns CDR1 SGHTA and CDR2 FQGNSA. The CDR3 has 15 amino acids. V gave up 4 bases and J gave up 7 bases, with 16 bases separating them. CDR3 coding DNA: TGTGCCAGCAGCTCCCAGGGCCTTGGAAGTGAAAAACTGTTTTTT. It codes for CASSSQGLGSEKLFF. Full variable domain (rest looked up from reference TRBV7-2 and TRBJ1-4): GAGVSQSPSNKVTEKGKDVELRCDPISGHTALYWYRQSLGQGLEFLIYFQGNSAPDKSGLPSDRFSAERTGGSVSTLTIQRTQQEDSAVYLCASSSQGLGSEKLFFGSGTQLSVL.

The chain uses TRBV5-5 and TRBJ1-6, with D perhaps matching TRBD1 (5 bases). V shed 4 bases and J shed 10 bases, with 18 bases lying between them. CDR3 length: 15 residues. From germline, CDR1 is SGHKS and CDR2 YYEKEE (reference sequence). The CDR3 DNA is TGTGCCAGCAGCACAGAACCGGGACGCCAGTCACCCCTCCACTTT. Encoded protein: CASSTEPGRQSPLHF.

The CDR3 DNA is TGCAGTGCTAGCGTAAGCTCCTACGAGCAGTACTTC. Its protein is CSASVSSYEQYF. This sequence joins TRBV20-1 and TRBJ2-7, with D unresolved. This CDR3 has 12 residues. Germline V gives CDR1 DFQATT, CDR2 SNEGSKA (reference sequence). V was clipped by 3 bases and J by 0 bases, with 6 bases between them.

The V call is TRBV2, the J call TRBJ1-6; 8 bases line up with TRBD1. Germline CDR1 SNHLY, CDR2 FYNNEI. V lost 4 bases, J lost 9 bases, and 2 bases stayed unmatched. This CDR3 spans 13 amino acids. In nucleotides, the CDR3 is TGTGCCAGCAGTGGACAGGGGAGTTCACCCCTCCACTTT. Protein product: CASSGQGSSPLHF.

This clonotype has a count of ten or more. The chain is built from TRBV12-3 or TRBV12-4 and TRBJ1-1; D not certain. Trimming removed 5 bases from V and 2 bases from J, with 9 bases in between. The CDR3 is made up of 13 amino acids. CDR3: CASSLTENTEAFF. CDR3 coding DNA: TGTGCCAGCAGTCTGACCGAAAACACTGAAGCTTTCTTT.

V is TRBV28 and J is TRBJ2-5; TRBD1 might be the D (7 bases). Germline CDR1 reads MDHEN; CDR2 reads SYDVKM. The CDR3 consists of 15 residues. With 5 bases removed from V and 1 base from J, the gap between germline ends came to 14 bases. CDR3 sequence (DNA): TGTGCCAGCAGTGGGGGAGGACAGGCCCAAGAGACCCAGTACTTC. Its protein is CASSGGGQAQETQYF. The full variable domain, rest sourced from reference TRBV28 and TRBJ2-5, is DVKVTQSSRYLVKRTGEKVFLECVQDMDHENMFWYRQDPGLGLRLIYFSYDVKMKEKGDIPEGYSVSREKKERFSLILESASTNQTSMYLCASSGGGQAQETQYFGPGTRLLVL.

There are many counts of this clonotype. V gene TRBV20-1 combines with J gene TRBJ1-1; D might be TRBD1 (6 bases). The CDR3 has 16 amino acids. Trimming removed 0 bases from V and 3 bases from J, with 17 bases in between. Germline CDR1 and CDR2: DFQATT and SNEGSKA (reference sequence). The CDR3 sequence: CSARDERGGSDTEAFF. As DNA, the CDR3 is TGCAGTGCTAGAGATGAGAGGGGGGGTAGTGACACTGAAGCTTTCTTT.

The rearrangement uses TRBV20-1 and TRBJ1-1, with unresolved D. V was clipped by 3 bases and J by 0 bases, with 11 bases between them. Germline assignment: CDR1 DFQATT and CDR2 SNEGSKA (reference sequence). This CDR3 spans 14 amino acids. The CDR3 DNA is TGCAGTGCTAGGACTCTCACCCTGAACACTGAAGCTTTCTTT. Its translation: CSARTLTLNTEAFF.

Only a few counts were recorded for this clonotype. The V gene is TRBV5-1, the J gene TRBJ2-3; D is possibly TRBD1 or TRBD2 (5 bases each). V was cut by 7 bases and J by 2 bases, with 14 bases left in between. This CDR3 has 14 amino acids. Germline values: CDR1 SGHRS, CDR2 YFSETQ. The CDR3 protein is CASGSRDHTDTQYF. The DNA of the CDR3 is TGCGCCAGCGGATCCAGGGACCACACAGATACGCAGTATTTT.